One sample yielded the 22 T cell receptor beta chains listed below, sequenced in a study of tissue T cells after allogeneic stem cell transplantation. Time point indicated: mouse harvest day 7 after allogeneic transplant. Mouse grafts combined 10^7 T-cell-depleted bone marrow cells with 10^6 splenic CD5+ T cells. Measured with immunoSEQ multiplex PCR; TCRdb has only the in-frame clones, and not every one. The profile shows over 6,000 clones, more than 40% of them singletons. Sequenced sample: gut tissue. These receptors all stem from a female BALB/c mouse given C57BL/6 T cells with graft-versus-host disease after an allogeneic hematopoietic cell transplant.

A word on this clone: Gene names refer to mouse genes. The CDR3 end falls 1 residue outside the read, so it is completed with the germline J gene. The genes are TRBV26 and TRBJ2-5; D may correspond to TRBD1 or TRBD2 (5 bases each). Trimming took off 2 bases at V and 5 bases at J, with 8 bases between the two ends. Germline loops: CDR1 KGHPV, CDR2 FQNQEV (reference sequence). This CDR3 is built from 13 residues. CDR3 loop: CASSLVGTDTQYF. The sequenced CDR3 bases are TGTGCCAGCAGTCTGGTTGGGACAGACACCCAGTAC. The entire variable domain, with the rest obtained from reference TRBV26 and TRBJ2-5, is as follows: NSKVIQTPRYLVKGQGQKAKMRCIPEKGHPVVFWYQQNKNNEFKFLINFQNQEVLQQIDMTEKRFSAECPSNSPCSLEIQSSEAGDSALYLCASSLVGTDTQYFGPGTRLLVL.

This clone appeared a few times. Any gene name here is a mouse gene name. The CDR3 end lies 1 residue beyond the end of the read and is filled in from the germline J gene. The gene calls are TRBV16 and TRBJ2-7; the match to TRBD2 covers 10 bases. Germline values: CDR1 SGHSA, CDR2 FRNQAP. This CDR3 has 14 residues. V lost 0 bases and J lost 5; bases outside the gene matches: 1. The CDR3 sequence: CASSLDWGGDEQYF. The CDR3 DNA, read in part, is TGTGCAAGCAGCTTAGACTGGGGGGGCGATGAACAGTAC.

Only a few counts were recorded for this clone. Gene names denote mouse genes. The missing CDR3 end, 1 residue past where the read stops, is filled in from the germline J gene. This sequence joins TRBV26 and TRBJ2-7, with D possibly matching TRBD1 (5 bases). V lost 4 bases and J lost 3, with 7 bases in between. The CDR3 is 12 residues long. Germline-derived CDR1 and CDR2 are KGHPV and FQNQEV (reference sequence). CDR3 sequence reads: CASSPDIYEQYF. The CDR3 bases that were read are TGTGCCAGCAGTCCGGACATCTATGAACAGTAC. Based on the CDR3 plus reference TRBV26 and TRBJ2-7, the full variable domain is NSKVIQTPRYLVKGQGQKAKMRCIPEKGHPVVFWYQQNKNNEFKFLINFQNQEVLQQIDMTEKRFSAECPSNSPCSLEIQSSEAGDSALYLCASSPDIYEQYFGPGTRLTVL.

This clone was seen a single time. Gene names and germline refer to mouse. The read comes to an end 1 residue before the CDR3 does, leaving the germline J gene to fill in the end. The chain links TRBV15 to TRBJ2-7; a possible D gene is TRBD1 (5 bases). The CDR3 sequence is 12 residues long. Looked up from germline, CDR1 is SGHND and CDR2 is FRSKSL. V was shortened by 4 bases and J by 4 bases, with 8 bases between the two germline ends. The CDR3 loop is CASSSDNYEQYF. CDR3 bases read: TGTGCCAGCAGTTCGGACAATTATGAACAGTAC.

For this clone: Any gene name here is a mouse gene name. With the read ending 1 residue before the CDR3 end, the germline J gene is used to fill in that end. V gene TRBV13-1 combines with J gene TRBJ2-4; TRBD2 aligns across 8 bases. The CDR3 has 15 amino acids. The V gene's germline CDR1 is NSHNY and CDR2 SYGAGN. V shed 3 bases, J shed 3 bases, and the junction held 6 bases outside the gene matches. The CDR3 DNA, read in part, is TGTGCCAGCAGTGCCGGGGGGGCAGGCCAAAACACCTTGTAC. This translates into CASSAGGAGQNTLY. In full, the CDR3 reads CASSAGGAGQNTLYF.

The sample holds a few counts of this clone. Gene and germline names: mouse. Other DNA sequences in the sample encode the same CDR3. The CDR3 DNA, read in part, is TGTGCCAGCAGTCTGTCTGGGGGGCCGTATGAACAGTAC. Encoded protein: CASSLSGGPYEQY. The complete CDR3 reads CASSLSGGPYEQYF. This chain joins TRBV26 and TRBJ2-7; maybe TRBD2 (7 bases). The read terminates 1 residue before the CDR3 end, so the remaining end is supplied by the germline J gene. CDR1 is KGHPV and CDR2 is FQNQEV in the germline V gene (reference sequence). V was pared by 0 bases and J by 4 bases, with 10 bases between. The CDR3 contains 14 residues.

Comment on this clone: Gene names refer to mouse genes. The read comes to an end 1 residue before the CDR3 does, leaving the germline J gene to fill in the end. The chain carries TRBV26 and TRBJ2-5; D call uncertain. Per germline, CDR1 KGHPV and CDR2 FQNQEV (reference sequence). The CDR3 runs 13 residues. Trimming removed 0 bases at V and 6 bases at J, with 7 bases between. Incomplete CDR3 DNA: TGTGCCAGCAGTCTGTCAGGGAGGGACACCCAGTAC. This gives the protein CASSLSGRDTQY. The full CDR3 protein reads CASSLSGRDTQYF.

For this clone: The genes and germline here are from mouse. The read is 1 residue too short to cover the CDR3 end, so that end is filled in from the germline J gene. The V call is TRBV1, the J call TRBJ2-5; 10 bases map to TRBD1. With 3 bases clipped from V and 6 bases from J, the junction kept 3 bases outside the gene matches. Germline V gene data show CDR1 as NSQYPW and CDR2 as LRSPGD (reference sequence). The CDR3 consists of 14 residues. CDR3 DNA, as far as it was read: TGCACCTGCAGTGCCCGGACAGGGGGGGACACCCAGTAC. Translating gives CTCSARTGGDTQY. The full CDR3 sequence reads CTCSARTGGDTQYF.

This clone was observed a few times. Germline and genes: mouse. Read sequence stops 1 residue before the CDR3 end, and the germline J gene provides the missing end. The chain recombines TRBV26 with TRBJ2-7; 9 bases align to TRBD1. The CDR3 spans 13 residues. Per germline, CDR1 KGHPV and CDR2 FQNQEV (reference sequence). V shed 4 bases, J shed 3 bases, and the junction held 1 base outside the gene matches. CDR3 loop: CASSRDRDYEQYF. The part of the CDR3 DNA that was read is TGTGCCAGCAGTCGGGACAGGGACTATGAACAGTAC.

With regard to this clone: The genes and germline here are from mouse. The DNA ends 1 residue before the CDR3 does, and the rest of the CDR3 is filled in from the germline J gene. V and J are TRBV13-3 and TRBJ2-7, with D possibly being TRBD1 (6 bases). The CDR3 consists of 14 residues. Trimming left V 2 bases short and J 0 bases short, with 9 bases between. The V gene's germline CDR1 is NNHDY and CDR2 SYVADS. CDR3 region: CASSEDRNSYEQYF. The CDR3 bases that were read are TGTGCCAGCAGTGAAGACAGGAACTCCTATGAACAGTAC.

On this clone itself: The gene names given are mouse names. The read stops 1 residue short of the end of the CDR3; the missing end is completed from the germline J gene. The chain uses TRBV26 and TRBJ2-2, with a possible D match to TRBD2 (6 bases). This CDR3 is built from 15 residues. The V end lost 3 bases, the J end lost 5 bases, and 13 bases lay between the germline ends. The V gene's germline CDR1 is KGHPV and CDR2 FQNQEV (reference sequence). CDR3 sequence reads: CASSLLAGATGQLYF. Partial CDR3 DNA: TGTGCCAGCAGTCTATTGGCTGGGGCTACCGGGCAGCTCTAC.

A remark on this clone: The listed genes are named as in mouse. The missing CDR3 end, 1 residue past where the read stops, is filled in from the germline J gene. The rearrangement links TRBV17 to TRBJ2-5; D possibly matches TRBD1 or TRBD2 (6 bases each). V shed 5 bases and J shed 6 bases, with 12 bases lying between them. The CDR3 consists of 13 residues. Germline V gives CDR1 MNHDT, CDR2 YYDKIL. CDR3 bases read: TGTGCTAGCAGTGTCGGGGGCGTGGACACCCAGTAC. It is translated as CASSVGGVDTQY. The CDR3 as a whole reads CASSVGGVDTQYF.

A note on this clone: The gene symbols are mouse symbols. The CDR3 extends 1 residue past the end of the read, so its final part is completed from the germline J gene. The chain carries TRBV26 and TRBJ1-5; possible D gene TRBD1, 5 bases. With 4 bases removed from V and 4 bases from J, the gap between germline ends came to 14 bases. The germline gives CDR1 KGHPV, CDR2 FQNQEV (reference sequence). The CDR3 consists of 15 residues. CDR3 DNA (partial): TGTGCCAGCAGTCCCCCGGGACGGATAAACCAGGCTCCGCTT. Encoded protein: CASSPPGRINQAPL. The entire CDR3 protein is CASSPPGRINQAPLF. The whole variable domain, filled in from reference TRBV26 and TRBJ1-5, reads NSKVIQTPRYLVKGQGQKAKMRCIPEKGHPVVFWYQQNKNNEFKFLINFQNQEVLQQIDMTEKRFSAECPSNSPCSLEIQSSEAGDSALYLCASSPPGRINQAPLFGEGTRLSVL.

With regard to this clone: The gene names here belong to mouse. The CDR3 goes on 1 residue after the read ends, and that part is filled in from the germline J gene. This sequence joins TRBV26 and TRBJ1-3; 8 nucleotides line up with TRBD1. CDR1 is KGHPV, CDR2 FQNQEV, per germline (reference sequence). The CDR3 length is 15 residues. After removal of 3 bases from V and 0 bases from J, the junction contained 1 base not matched to a gene. CDR3 region: CASSLDRGSGNTLYF. Partial CDR3 DNA: TGTGCCAGCAGTCTCGACAGGGGTTCTGGAAATACGCTCTAT.

Judged by abundance, this clone is medium-sized. Gene names follow the mouse nomenclature. The read finishes 1 residue shy of the CDR3 end, and the germline J gene is used to complete it. The chain is built from TRBV12-1 and TRBJ2-7; D possibly corresponds to TRBD1 (6 bases). This CDR3 is built from 12 residues. Germline lookup yields CDR1 SGHSN and CDR2 HYEKVE. V was clipped by 1 base and J by 4 bases, with 7 bases between them. CDR3 bases read: TGTGCCAGCTCTCTTAGGGGGTATGAACAGTAC. It codes for CASSLRGYEQY. The complete CDR3 protein is CASSLRGYEQYF.

As to this clone: Here the gene names and germline are mouse. Coverage ceases 1 residue before the CDR3 finishes, and the germline J gene fills in the end. This chain uses TRBV23 with TRBJ1-1. Germline CDR1 is KGHTA and CDR2 is FQNQQP. This CDR3 has 13 amino acids. CDR3 DNA (partial): TGCTCCAGCAGTCCGGGACGGAACACAGAAGTCTTC. Its translation: CSSSPGRNTEVF. In full, the CDR3 is CSSSPGRNTEVFF.

Only a few counts were recorded for this clone. Gene names are the mouse ones. The observed sequence ends 1 residue before the CDR3 terminus, with the missing tail filled in from the germline J gene. This sequence joins TRBV3 and TRBJ2-7; 8 bases map to TRBD2. The CDR3 totals 13 residues. Germline loops: CDR1 SNHLY, CDR2 FYNGKV (reference sequence). V shed 5 bases, J shed 4 bases, and the junction held 4 bases outside the gene matches. Partial CDR3 DNA: TGTGCCAGCAGCAATGGGGGGGGATATGAACAGTAC. Translation gives CASSNGGGYEQY. The whole CDR3 sequence is CASSNGGGYEQYF.

This clone was seen a handful of times. Gene names are the mouse ones. The read halts 1 residue ahead of the CDR3 end, with the missing end drawn from the germline J gene. The chain couples TRBV17 to TRBJ2-7; TRBD2 matches 7 bases. Unmatched junction bases numbered 3, after V lost 1 base and J lost 0 bases. CDR1 and CDR2 (germline): MNHDT, YYDKIL. There are 15 residues in the CDR3. The CDR3 reads CASSRGGGSSYEQYF. Incomplete CDR3 DNA: TGTGCTAGCAGTAGAGGGGGGGGGAGCTCCTATGAACAGTAC.

A remark on this clone: Here the gene names and germline are mouse. The missing CDR3 end, 1 residue past where the read stops, is filled in from the germline J gene. V and J are TRBV5 and TRBJ1-1; D is possibly TRBD1 (5 bases). The V gene's germline CDR1 is LGHNA and CDR2 YNLKQL (reference sequence). V was shortened by 4 bases and J by 0 bases, with 12 bases between the two germline ends. CDR3 size: 15 residues. The sequenced part of the CDR3 DNA is TGTGCCAGCAGCCCCCCCGCAGGGAAGAACACAGAAGTCTTC. It codes for CASSPPAGKNTEVF. The CDR3, in full, reads CASSPPAGKNTEVFF.

A word on this clone: Gene names refer to mouse genes. The part of the CDR3 DNA that was read is TGTGCCAGCAGCCTTTGGACAGGGTCCACAGAAGTCTTC. Its protein product is CASSLWTGSTEVF. The entire CDR3 protein is CASSLWTGSTEVFF. V gene TRBV3 combines with J gene TRBJ1-1; 8 bases agree with TRBD1. Read data end 1 residue before the CDR3 end; the end is taken from the germline J gene. CDR3 size: 14 residues. From germline, CDR1 is SNHLY and CDR2 FYNGKV (reference sequence). With V trimmed by 5 bases and J by 4 bases, 6 bases remained unmatched.

To note about this clone: Mouse germline and gene names are used. The sequence runs out 1 residue before the end of the CDR3; the remainder is reconstructed from the germline J gene. The chain carries TRBV3 and TRBJ2-3, with 10 bases that match TRBD1. CDR3 length: 13 residues. Germline V CDR1 and CDR2: SNHLY, FYNGKV (reference sequence). V was clipped by 3 bases and J by 11 bases; unmatched bases: 5. CDR3 bases read: TGTGCCAGCAGCTTCCGGGACAGGGGCTTGCTGTAT. This codes for CASSFRDRGLLY. The whole CDR3 reads CASSFRDRGLLYF.

Note on this clone: Gene names are mouse gene names. The read stops 1 residue short of the end of the CDR3; the missing end is completed from the germline J gene. The V gene is TRBV26, the J gene TRBJ1-4; D perhaps matches TRBD1 (5 bases). With 2 bases removed from V and 1 base from J, the gap between germline ends came to 5 bases. The CDR3 consists of 14 residues. Looked up from germline, CDR1 is KGHPV and CDR2 is FQNQEV (reference sequence). The CDR3: CASSLGHSNERLFF. Partial CDR3 DNA: TGTGCCAGCAGTCTGGGACATTCCAACGAAAGATTATTT.